The 11 T cell receptor beta chains listed next were all sequenced from one sample in a study of T cell repertoires in cytomegalovirus infection. One entry per CDR3 protein results from TCRdb running MiXCR on the reads. The profile shows roughly 230,000 distinct CDR3 sequences, about 15% of them singletons. The sequencing sample was made of CD8+ T cells from PBMCs. These receptors all come from a human donor in good health (CMV status not recorded). Some clones in this sample may be carry-over from other donors' samples.

The chain links TRBV28 to TRBJ1-5; 8 bases align to TRBD1. CDR3 size: 15 residues. Looked up from germline, CDR1 is MDHEN and CDR2 is SYDVKM. V lost 2 bases and J lost 4; bases outside the gene matches: 4. The CDR3 DNA reads TGTGCCAGCAGTTTACGGGACAGGCTGAATCAGCCCCAGCATTTT. It yields the protein CASSLRDRLNQPQHF.

The table lists this clonotype with many counts. The genes are TRBV7-2 and TRBJ2-3; D unresolved. Trimming stripped 8 bases from V and 11 bases from J, with 14 bases between. Germline values: CDR1 SGHTA, CDR2 FQGNSA. The CDR3 contains 11 residues. CDR3 coding DNA: TGTGCCAGCCGGAGCCCATTGGGGCAGTATTTT. Amino acids: CASRSPLGQYF.

J is TRBJ2-7 and V is TRBV6-2 or TRBV6-3; 7 nucleotides align to TRBD1. The CDR3 spans 13 residues. The germline gives CDR1 MNHEY, CDR2 SVGEGT. V lost 8 bases to trimming and J lost 2 bases; unmatched junction nucleotides: 6. CDR3 sequence (DNA): TGTGCCAGCGTCGGACAGGAACCCTACGAGCAGTACTTC. Protein: CASVGQEPYEQYF.

This clonotype was seen a handful of times. This chain joins TRBV5-6 and TRBJ2-7; D is ambiguous. The CDR3 is 14 residues long. Germline CDR1 is SGHDT and CDR2 is YYEEEE. Trimming stripped 0 bases from V and 4 bases from J, with 11 bases between. The CDR3 region is CASSLVGRPYEQYF. Written as DNA, the CDR3 is TGTGCCAGCAGCTTGGTAGGTCGTCCGTACGAGCAGTACTTC.

This clonotype has a count of ten or more. The chain has TRBV12-3 or TRBV12-4 and TRBJ2-1; possibly TRBD2 for D (7 bases). CDR3 length equals 14 residues. V dropped 10 bases and J dropped 4 bases, with 17 bases sitting between them. CDR3 sequence reads: CATSDRGAYNEQFF. The CDR3 DNA reads as TGTGCCACCAGCGATCGGGGGGCATACAATGAGCAGTTCTTC.

This clonotype was picked up many times. The V gene is TRBV7-3, the J gene TRBJ2-7, with a tentative D call TRBD2 (5 bases). The V and J ends lost 4 bases and 0 bases respectively, with 13 bases between them. The CDR3 runs 15 residues. Per the germline V gene, CDR1 is SGHTA and CDR2 is FQGTGA. The CDR3 DNA reads TGTGCCAGCAGCTCTTATGGCGGGCCCTCCTACGAGCAGTACTTC. Protein product: CASSSYGGPSYEQYF.

This clonotype turned up a few times. This chain uses TRBV20-1 with TRBJ2-3, with D possibly matching TRBD2 (6 bases). V was pared by 3 bases and J by 3 bases, with 13 bases between. The CDR3 contains 14 residues. The germline CDR1 and CDR2 sequences are DFQATT and SNEGSKA (reference sequence). CDR3 loop: CSARGGFLTDTQYF. DNA for the CDR3: TGCAGTGCTAGGGGAGGATTTCTGACAGATACGCAGTATTTT.

The DNA for the CDR3 is TGCAGCGTTGAAATCGAGGTTGGGGAGCAGTACTTC. Protein product: CSVEIEVGEQYF. The rearrangement uses TRBV29-1 and TRBJ2-7; D gene unclear. The V end lost 2 bases, the J end lost 7 bases, and 12 bases lay between the germline ends. The CDR3 sequence is 12 residues long. Germline V gene data show CDR1 as SQVTM and CDR2 as ANQGSEA.

This clonotype was counted at least ten times. This chain links TRBV11-2 with TRBJ2-2; TRBD2 matches at 8 bases. With V trimmed by 1 base and J by 5 bases, 6 bases remained unmatched. The CDR3 length is 16 residues. The germline CDR1 and CDR2 sequences are SGHAT and FQNNGV. CDR3 bases: TGTGCCAGCAGCTTAGTCGCGGGGGGACCAACCGGGGAGCTGTTTTTT. This translates into CASSLVAGGPTGELFF.

This clonotype was picked up many times. The genes are TRBV6-6 and TRBJ2-7; TRBD2 aligns across 10 bases. Per the germline V gene, CDR1 is MNHNY and CDR2 is SVGAGI (reference sequence). The CDR3 covers 16 residues. Trimming took 0 bases from V and 7 from J; bases not matched to a gene: 9. Here the CDR3 reads CASSYSVLAGVNEQYF. In nucleotides, the CDR3 is TGTGCCAGCAGTTACTCAGTTCTAGCGGGGGTTAATGAGCAGTACTTC.

The genes are TRBV20-1 and TRBJ2-7, with D maybe TRBD1 (5 bases). Trimming stripped 2 bases from V and 2 bases from J, with 16 bases between. This CDR3 has 15 amino acids. The germline V gene encodes CDR1 DFQATT and CDR2 SNEGSKA (reference sequence). This CDR3 reads CSARFGASGPYEQYF. The CDR3, as DNA: TGCAGTGCTAGATTCGGAGCCTCAGGGCCCTACGAGCAGTACTTC.